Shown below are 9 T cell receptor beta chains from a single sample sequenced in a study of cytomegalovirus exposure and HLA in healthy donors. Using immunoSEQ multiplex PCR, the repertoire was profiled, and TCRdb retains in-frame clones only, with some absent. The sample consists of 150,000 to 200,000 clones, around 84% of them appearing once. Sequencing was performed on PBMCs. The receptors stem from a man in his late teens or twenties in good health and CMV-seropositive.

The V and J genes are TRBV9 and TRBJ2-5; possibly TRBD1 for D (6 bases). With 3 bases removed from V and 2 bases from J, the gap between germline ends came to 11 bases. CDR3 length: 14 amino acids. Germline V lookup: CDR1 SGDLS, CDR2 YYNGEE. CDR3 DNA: TGTGCCAGCAGCGCGGGACACCTTCAAGAGACCCAGTACTTC. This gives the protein CASSAGHLQETQYF.

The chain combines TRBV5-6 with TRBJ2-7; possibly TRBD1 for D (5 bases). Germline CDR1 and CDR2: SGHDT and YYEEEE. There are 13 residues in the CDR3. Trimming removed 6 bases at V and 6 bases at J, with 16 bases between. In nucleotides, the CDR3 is TGTGCCAGCACGGTGGGGCAGGCCACCGAGCAGTACTTC. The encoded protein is CASTVGQATEQYF.

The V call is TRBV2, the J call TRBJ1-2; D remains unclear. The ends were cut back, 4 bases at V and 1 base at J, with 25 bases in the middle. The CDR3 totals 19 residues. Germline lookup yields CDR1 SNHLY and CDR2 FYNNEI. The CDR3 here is CASSVTMSRGSHYNYGYTF. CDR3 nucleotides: TGTGCCAGCAGTGTCACCATGTCGAGAGGGAGCCATTATAACTATGGCTACACCTTC.

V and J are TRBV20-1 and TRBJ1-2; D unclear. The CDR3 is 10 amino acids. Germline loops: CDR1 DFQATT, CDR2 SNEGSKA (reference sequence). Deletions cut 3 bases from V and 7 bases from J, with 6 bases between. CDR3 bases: TGCAGTGCTAGTGTCTCTGGCTACACCTTC. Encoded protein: CSASVSGYTF.

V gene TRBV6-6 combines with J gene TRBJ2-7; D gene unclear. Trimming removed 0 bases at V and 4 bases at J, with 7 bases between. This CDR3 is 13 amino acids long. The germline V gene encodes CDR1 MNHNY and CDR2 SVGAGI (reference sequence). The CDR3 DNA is TGTGCCAGCAGTTACTCTACTGATTACGAGCAGTACTTC. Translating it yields CASSYSTDYEQYF.

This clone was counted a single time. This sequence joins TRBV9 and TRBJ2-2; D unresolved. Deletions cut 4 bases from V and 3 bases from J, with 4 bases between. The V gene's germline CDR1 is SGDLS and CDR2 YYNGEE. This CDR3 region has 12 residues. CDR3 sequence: CASSPHTGELFF. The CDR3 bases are TGTGCCAGCAGCCCTCACACCGGGGAGCTGTTTTTT.

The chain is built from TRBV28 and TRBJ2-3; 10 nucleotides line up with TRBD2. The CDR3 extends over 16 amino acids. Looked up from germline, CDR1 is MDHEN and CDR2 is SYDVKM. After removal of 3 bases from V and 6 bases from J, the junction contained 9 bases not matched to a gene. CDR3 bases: TGTGCCAGCAGTTTGAGAGTAGCGGGAGGTATGGATACGCAGTATTTT. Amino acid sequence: CASSLRVAGGMDTQYF.

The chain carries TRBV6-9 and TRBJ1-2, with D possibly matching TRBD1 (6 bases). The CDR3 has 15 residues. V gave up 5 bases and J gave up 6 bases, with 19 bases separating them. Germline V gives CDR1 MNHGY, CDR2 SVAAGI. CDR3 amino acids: CASSSEGGGRDGYTF. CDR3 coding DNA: TGTGCCAGCAGTAGCGAAGGGGGGGGGAGAGATGGCTACACCTTC.

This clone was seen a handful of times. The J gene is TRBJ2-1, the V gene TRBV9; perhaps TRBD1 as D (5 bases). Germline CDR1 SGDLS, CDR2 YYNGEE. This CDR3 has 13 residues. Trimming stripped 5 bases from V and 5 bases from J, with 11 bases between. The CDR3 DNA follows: TGTGCCAGCAGACCGACAGAAGACAATGAGCAGTTCTTC. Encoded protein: CASRPTEDNEQFF.